This T cell receptor (beta chain) is from a study of human T cells and chemical hapten exposure. This clonotype was seen a few times. CDR3 size: 17 residues. J lost 2 bases, V lost 5 bases, and 15 bases had no gene match. In germline, CDR1 is MDHEN, CDR2 SYDVKM. TCRdb re-called the RACE reads through MiXCR, storing one row per CDR3 protein. Of more than 75,000 distinct CDR3 sequences listed, more than 8.5% are singletons. As for time point: patch test 2, 6 weeks after DPC sensitization. Treatment noted: therapeutic diphenylcyclopropenone sensitization with weekly scalp DPC. This clonotype was obtained from a woman under 40 with alopecia areata. Some clones in this sample may be carry-over from other donors' samples. V usage is TRBV28 and J usage is TRBJ2-7; TRBD2 matches at 7 bases. Specimen: whole blood, collected in connection with sensitization to the hapten diphenylcyclopropenone (DPC). The CDR3 region is CASSSLSFGAGAYEQYF. The DNA for the CDR3 is TGTGCCAGCAGTAGCCTCTCGTTTGGGGCGGGAGCCTACGAGCAGTACTTC.